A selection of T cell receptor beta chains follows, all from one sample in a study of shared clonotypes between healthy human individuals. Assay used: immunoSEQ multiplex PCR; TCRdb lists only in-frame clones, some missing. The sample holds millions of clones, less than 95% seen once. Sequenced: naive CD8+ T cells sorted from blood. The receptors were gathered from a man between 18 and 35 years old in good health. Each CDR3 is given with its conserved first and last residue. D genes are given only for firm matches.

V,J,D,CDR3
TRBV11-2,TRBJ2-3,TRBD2,CASSLEGGTSAASDTQYF
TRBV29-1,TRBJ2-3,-,CSVDGEPAGDTQYF
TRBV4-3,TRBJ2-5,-,CASSQDIEGLQETQYF
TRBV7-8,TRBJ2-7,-,CASSFTAGNSYEQYF
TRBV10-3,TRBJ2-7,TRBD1,CAINAGQGYEQYF
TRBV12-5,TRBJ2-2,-,CASGLGSAAGELFF
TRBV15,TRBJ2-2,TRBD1,CATSSLRTGRTGELFF
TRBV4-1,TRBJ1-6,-,CASSNRGAGLNSPLHF
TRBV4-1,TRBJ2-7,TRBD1,CASSHVGQGMYEQYF
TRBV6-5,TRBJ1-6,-,CASSYEQAYNSPLHF
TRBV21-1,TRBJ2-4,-,CASPSTEGLLAKNIQYF
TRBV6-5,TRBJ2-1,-,CASSWSTYNEQFF
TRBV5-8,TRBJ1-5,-,CASRSPLGGGNQPQHF
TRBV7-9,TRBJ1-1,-,CASSFREKTEAFF
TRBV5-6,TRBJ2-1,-,CASSSTVSSYNEQFF
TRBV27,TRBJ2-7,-,CASSFGGSYEQYF
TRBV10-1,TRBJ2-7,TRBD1,CASSEHPTPGQGDEQYF
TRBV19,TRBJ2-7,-,CASSDAYTSYEQYF
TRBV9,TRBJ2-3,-,CASSVAFSSTDTQYF
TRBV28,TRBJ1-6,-,CASRSGSSYNSPLHF
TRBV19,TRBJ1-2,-,CASSIDSPIETEGSAVNGYTF
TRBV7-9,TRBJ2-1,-,CASSFPGRHREQFF
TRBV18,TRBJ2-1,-,CASSPGGIEQFF
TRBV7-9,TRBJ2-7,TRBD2,CATGRESGHEQYF
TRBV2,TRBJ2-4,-,CASSGYRNIQYF
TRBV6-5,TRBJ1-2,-,CASSLDGNYGYTF
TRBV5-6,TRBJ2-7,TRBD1,CASSLGRTGPYEQYF
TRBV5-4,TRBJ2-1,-,CASREAGPHNEQFF
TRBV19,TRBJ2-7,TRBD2,CASSYWLAGDSEQYF
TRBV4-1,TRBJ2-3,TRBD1,CASSPETGGGTDTQYF
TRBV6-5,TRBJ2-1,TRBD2,CASSYGGTSAHEQFF
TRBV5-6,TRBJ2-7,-,CASSLSGADEQYF
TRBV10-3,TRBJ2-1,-,CATQPAPLGDPYNEQFF
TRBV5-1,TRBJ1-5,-,CASSLEGDANQPQHF
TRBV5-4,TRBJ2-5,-,CASSRYQETQYF
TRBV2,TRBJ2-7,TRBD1,CASYRGLAYEQYF
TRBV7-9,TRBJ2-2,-,CASSAQGGFTNTGELFF
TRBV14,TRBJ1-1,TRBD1,CASSQTQGGEAFF
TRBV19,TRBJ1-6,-,CASSKDSYYNSPLHF
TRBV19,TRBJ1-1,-,CASSMGELPEAFF
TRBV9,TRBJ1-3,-,CASSASGLSGNTIYF
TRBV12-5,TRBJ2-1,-,CASGPDILQFF
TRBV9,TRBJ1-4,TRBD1,CASSGGTGDEKLFF
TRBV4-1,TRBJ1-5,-,CASSQDRLSNQPQHF